The 15 T cell receptor beta chains presented below share a single source sample, sequenced in a study of shared clonotypes between healthy human individuals. Repertoires were generated with immunoSEQ multiplex PCR, while TCRdb's copy carries only in-frame clones and drops some. Here the sample spans 2 million to 2.5 million clones, approximately 94% being singletons. Sequencing used naive CD4+ T cells sorted from blood. Subset specified: CD45RA+ positively selected. The source is a young man in good health.

The chain couples TRBV5-8 to TRBJ1-2; 9 bases fit TRBD1. CDR1 and CDR2 from the germline V gene are SGHTS and YDEGEE. The J segment lost 8 bases and the V segment lost 3 bases, leaving 8 bases of the junction unmatched. This CDR3 spans 14 amino acids. The CDR3 reads CASSSGQGSNGYTF. Written as DNA, the CDR3 is TGTGCCAGCAGCTCGGGACAGGGATCTAACGGCTACACCTTC.

The chain employs TRBV19 and TRBJ1-1; the D gene is possibly TRBD1 (5 bases). Germline assignment: CDR1 LNHDA and CDR2 SQIVND (reference sequence). The ends were cut back, 4 bases at V and 0 bases at J, with 12 bases in the middle. The CDR3 has 15 amino acids. The CDR3 loop reads CASSNQRGVNTEAFF. The DNA for the CDR3 is TGTGCCAGTAGTAATCAACGAGGGGTGAACACTGAAGCTTTCTTT.

The rearrangement joins TRBV18 to TRBJ2-3; TRBD1 matches 7 bases. The CDR3 spans 16 residues. Germline trimming cut 1 base from V and 4 bases from J; bases unmatched to any gene: 8. Germline CDR1 is KGHSH and CDR2 is LQKENI. The CDR3 bases are TGTGCCAGCTCACCACAGGGGGCCGCTCCCCCAGATACGCAGTATTTT. This encodes CASSPQGAAPPDTQYF.

The rearrangement uses TRBV7-2 and TRBJ2-7; the match to TRBD1 covers 7 bases. The CDR3 has 13 amino acids. J lost 7 bases, V lost 4 bases, and 7 bases had no gene match. The V gene's germline CDR1 is SGHTA and CDR2 FQGNSA. The CDR3 here is CASSSPQGVEQYF. CDR3 sequence (DNA): TGTGCCAGCAGCTCCCCCCAGGGGGTTGAGCAGTACTTC.

V usage is TRBV5-1 and J usage is TRBJ2-7, with D possibly TRBD1 on 6 matching bases. CDR3 size: 14 residues. Trimming pared 0 bases from V and 5 bases from J, leaving 12 bases between. Germline V gene lookup returns CDR1 SGHRS and CDR2 YFSETQ. The CDR3 region has the DNA TGCGCCAGCAGCTTGGCCACAGGGATCAACGAGCAGTACTTC. It encodes CASSLATGINEQYF.

The V gene is TRBV30, the J gene TRBJ1-1, with no clear D. The V end lost 2 bases, the J end lost 8 bases, and 12 bases lay between the germline ends. Germline V gives CDR1 GTSNPN, CDR2 SVGIG (reference sequence). The CDR3 loop spans 12 amino acids. Written as DNA, the CDR3 is TGTGCCTGGAGTACGACTCCGCGCGAAGCTTTCTTT. Translation gives CAWSTTPREAFF.

Worth noting for this clone: Other DNA sequences from this sample encode an identical CDR3 as well. The chain couples TRBV29-1 to TRBJ2-5; D is ambiguous. V was clipped by 0 bases and J by 2 bases, with 7 bases between them. In germline, CDR1 is SQVTM, CDR2 ANQGSEA. The CDR3 covers 13 residues. The CDR3 coding sequence is TGCAGCGTTGAAGAGGGTCCGCAAGAGACCCAGTACTTC. Its protein product is CSVEEGPQETQYF.

Details on this clone: Other DNA sequences in the same sample also yield this CDR3. The V gene is TRBV5-1, the J gene TRBJ2-5; no clear D. The V gene lost 5 bases and the J gene lost 5 bases, with 7 bases spanning the gap. Germline CDR1 is SGHRS and CDR2 is YFSETQ. The CDR3 covers 11 residues. In DNA form, the CDR3 reads TGCGCCAGCAGTTCTGGGGAGACCCAGTACTTC. Protein: CASSSGETQYF. The whole variable domain, filled in from reference TRBV5-1 and TRBJ2-5, reads KAGVTQTPRYLIKTRGQQVTLSCSPISGHRSVSWYQQTPGQGLQFLFEYFSETQRNKGNFPGRFSGRQFSNSRSEMNVSTLELGDSALYLCASSSGETQYFGPGTRLLVL.

The rearrangement uses TRBV7-2 and TRBJ1-2; 7 positions match TRBD1. Germline assignment: CDR1 SGHTA and CDR2 FQGNSA. V was pared by 0 bases and J by 6 bases, with 13 bases of the junction left unmatched. This CDR3 comprises 17 residues. Written as DNA, the CDR3 is TGTGCCAGCAGCTTAGCCACGGTGACAGGGTATATTGATGGCTACACCTTC. This encodes CASSLATVTGYIDGYTF.

A word on this clone: This sample also contains other DNA sequences that code for the same CDR3. V is TRBV27 and J is TRBJ2-7; the match to TRBD2 covers 7 bases. There are 14 residues in the CDR3. J lost 0 bases, V lost 3 bases, and 2 bases had no gene match. Germline V gene sequence: CDR1 MNHEY, CDR2 SMNVEV (reference sequence). CDR3 nucleotide sequence: TGTGCCAGCAGTTTGACGGGAGGCTCCTACGAGCAGTACTTC. It specifies CASSLTGGSYEQYF.

The rearrangement joins TRBV30 to TRBJ2-7, with 8 bases fitting TRBD1. Trimming removed 0 bases from V and 3 bases from J; junction bases left unmatched: 7. Germline V lookup: CDR1 GTSNPN, CDR2 SVGIG (reference sequence). This CDR3 comprises 15 residues. The CDR3 loop is CAWSVLDRVYYEQYF. In DNA, the CDR3 is TGTGCCTGGAGTGTATTGGACAGGGTGTACTACGAGCAGTACTTC.

The chain recombines TRBV10-3 with TRBJ2-2; D remains unclear. Germline V gene sequence: CDR1 ENHRY, CDR2 SYGVKD. Trimming stripped 10 bases from V and 4 bases from J, with 7 bases between. The CDR3 runs to 11 residues. Here the CDR3 reads CATGPTGELFF. CDR3 in DNA: TGTGCCACCGGTCCCACCGGGGAGCTGTTTTTT.

The genes are TRBV5-1 and TRBJ2-1, with D possibly being TRBD1 (5 bases). Deletions cut 3 bases from V and 4 bases from J, with 11 bases between. Per the germline V gene, CDR1 is SGHRS and CDR2 is YFSETQ. CDR3 length equals 14 residues. As DNA, the CDR3 is TGCGCCAGCAGCTCCAGGGTGGAGTACAATGAGCAGTTCTTC. Amino acids: CASSSRVEYNEQFF.

The chain recombines TRBV5-1 with TRBJ2-5; TRBD1 agrees at 9 bases. The CDR3 is 14 amino acids. J was trimmed by 3 bases and V by 3 bases; bases with no gene match: 3. In germline, CDR1 is SGHRS, CDR2 YFSETQ. The CDR3 region is CASSSRTGEETQYF. For the CDR3, the DNA is TGCGCCAGCAGCTCCCGGACAGGGGAAGAGACCCAGTACTTC.

This clone has a single count. The chain has TRBV6-5 and TRBJ2-1; TRBD2 aligns across 11 bases. The CDR3 loop spans 14 amino acids. Germline V CDR1 and CDR2: MNHEY, SVGAGI. J gave up 6 bases and V 8 bases, and 6 bases lay outside the gene matches. CDR3 in DNA: TGTGCCAGCCAAGGGACTAGCGGTACCAATGAGCAGTTCTTC. Translating gives CASQGTSGTNEQFF.